This TCR beta chain is from a study of shared clonotypes between healthy human individuals. General study findings and limits: Shared across a few donors were about 4.6% of the naive CD4 clonotypes.

Measured with immunoSEQ multiplex PCR; TCRdb has only the in-frame clones, and not every one. The sample carries hundreds of thousands of clones, around two thirds recorded once. This CDR3 region has 13 residues. Per the germline V gene, CDR1 is MDHEN and CDR2 is SYDVKM. V was cut by 4 bases and J by 5 bases, with 8 bases left in between. On this clone itself: No antigen is known for it.

A split of CD4+ cells into CD45RA+ naive and CD45RA-negative memory subsets was performed. Sequencing was done on a sample of memory CD4+ T cells sorted from blood. The subset was: CD45RA-negative fraction. V gene TRBV28 combines with J gene TRBJ2-2; D unresolved. This TCR was recovered from a woman aged 25 to 39 in good health. The CDR3 reads CASSSGRTGELFF. Here the CDR3 DNA reads TGTGCCAGCAGTTCCGGACGAACCGGGGAGCTGTTTTTT.